Listed below are T cell receptor beta chains from one sample, sequenced in a study of beta chain features in type 1 diabetes. TCRdb's copy holds only in-frame clones and misses some; the assay was immunoSEQ multiplex PCR. This sample has 250,000 to 300,000 clones, with about 7.8% found just once. The sequenced sample consisted of central memory CD4+ T cells from blood. The receptor set was obtained from a woman under 30 in good health. Both conserved end residues are part of each CDR3. The order of the fields is CDR3 length, V gene, J gene, CDR3 protein.

CDR3 length: 18
V gene: TRBV27
J gene: TRBJ1-4
CDR3 protein: CASSLSRGQGRGGEKLFF

CDR3 length: 13
V gene: TRBV11-3
J gene: TRBJ1-4
CDR3 protein: CASSSQIRGELFF

CDR3 length: 16
V gene: TRBV4-1
J gene: TRBJ2-7
CDR3 protein: CASSQAPNRGLGEQYF

CDR3 length: 15
V gene: TRBV7-8
J gene: TRBJ1-3
CDR3 protein: CASSPDSFSGNTIYF

CDR3 length: 14
V gene: TRBV11-3
J gene: TRBJ2-7
CDR3 protein: CASSAPGPIYEQYF

CDR3 length: 16
V gene: TRBV4-3
J gene: TRBJ2-4
CDR3 protein: CASSQEARSGRNIQYF

CDR3 length: 12
V gene: TRBV10-3
J gene: TRBJ1-2
CDR3 protein: CATGQTNYGYTF

CDR3 length: 16
V gene: TRBV30
J gene: TRBJ2-1
CDR3 protein: CAWSPKAAGVRNEQFF

CDR3 length: 16
V gene: TRBV27
J gene: TRBJ2-1
CDR3 protein: CASSLRKGANNNEQFF

CDR3 length: 16
V gene: TRBV13
J gene: TRBJ2-1
CDR3 protein: CASSLVLAGVNNEQFF

CDR3 length: 17
V gene: TRBV19
J gene: TRBJ1-1
CDR3 protein: CASSLRDRETLNTEAFF

CDR3 length: 15
V gene: TRBV18
J gene: TRBJ1-5
CDR3 protein: CASSPGLGANQPQHF

CDR3 length: 13
V gene: TRBV7-8
J gene: TRBJ2-5
CDR3 protein: CGSKVGKSETQYF

CDR3 length: 13
V gene: TRBV5-1
J gene: TRBJ2-3
CDR3 protein: CASSWDFTDTQYF

CDR3 length: 11
V gene: TRBV2
J gene: TRBJ2-5
CDR3 protein: CASLMVETQYF

CDR3 length: 16
V gene: TRBV4-3
J gene: TRBJ2-4
CDR3 protein: CASSQGYTGDTNIQYF

CDR3 length: 12
V gene: TRBV6-6
J gene: TRBJ2-3
CDR3 protein: CASSYISDTQYF

CDR3 length: 13
V gene: TRBV7-8
J gene: TRBJ2-7
CDR3 protein: CASSPRTGNEQYF

CDR3 length: 15
V gene: TRBV7-2
J gene: TRBJ2-5
CDR3 protein: CASSWSGGARETQYF

CDR3 length: 12
V gene: TRBV9
J gene: TRBJ1-6
CDR3 protein: CASSVGNSPLHF

CDR3 length: 15
V gene: TRBV5-1
J gene: TRBJ1-5
CDR3 protein: CASSPTGLGNQPQHF

CDR3 length: 15
V gene: TRBV18
J gene: TRBJ1-6
CDR3 protein: CASSPPSGHNSPLHF

CDR3 length: 13
V gene: TRBV6-5
J gene: TRBJ1-1
CDR3 protein: CAVLRGPNTEAFF

CDR3 length: 13
V gene: TRBV30
J gene: TRBJ1-1
CDR3 protein: CAWIPVVNTEAFF

CDR3 length: 15
V gene: TRBV7-9
J gene: TRBJ2-3
CDR3 protein: CASSRTSGYTDTQYF

CDR3 length: 14
V gene: TRBV5-1
J gene: TRBJ2-7
CDR3 protein: CASSYRDLSYEQYF

CDR3 length: 13
V gene: TRBV6-5
J gene: TRBJ2-4
CDR3 protein: CASRSLAKNIQYF

CDR3 length: 15
V gene: TRBV7-2
J gene: TRBJ2-5
CDR3 protein: CASSQNLGDRETQYF

CDR3 length: 14
V gene: TRBV5-1
J gene: TRBJ2-3
CDR3 protein: CASSRDRGTDTQYF

CDR3 length: 17
V gene: TRBV7-3
J gene: TRBJ2-2
CDR3 protein: CASSPLPTNANTGELFF

CDR3 length: 18
V gene: TRBV7-2
J gene: TRBJ1-6
CDR3 protein: CASSFRQGANSYNSPLHF

CDR3 length: 15
V gene: TRBV7-2
J gene: TRBJ1-5
CDR3 protein: CASSLPGTGRQPQHF

CDR3 length: 16
V gene: TRBV7-6
J gene: TRBJ2-2
CDR3 protein: CASSLDGTLVTGELFF

CDR3 length: 14
V gene: TRBV27
J gene: TRBJ2-7
CDR3 protein: CASRHRDRTYEQYF

CDR3 length: 15
V gene: TRBV19
J gene: TRBJ2-2
CDR3 protein: CASTPGLADTGELFF

CDR3 length: 16
V gene: TRBV28
J gene: TRBJ1-6
CDR3 protein: CASSYPHSGSSSPLHF

CDR3 length: 16
V gene: TRBV5-4
J gene: TRBJ2-7
CDR3 protein: CASSLGGTGGRYEQYF

CDR3 length: 15
V gene: TRBV7-2
J gene: TRBJ2-2
CDR3 protein: CASRGPGTNTGELFF

CDR3 length: 14
V gene: TRBV5-4
J gene: TRBJ1-6
CDR3 protein: CASSLEQGGSPLHF

CDR3 length: 14
V gene: TRBV7-2
J gene: TRBJ1-5
CDR3 protein: CASSSRQGSQPQHF

CDR3 length: 14
V gene: TRBV7-2
J gene: TRBJ1-1
CDR3 protein: CASSRGGRNTEAFF

CDR3 length: 14
V gene: TRBV4-3
J gene: TRBJ1-4
CDR3 protein: CASSQDNEGEKLFF

CDR3 length: 14
V gene: TRBV5-5
J gene: TRBJ1-1
CDR3 protein: CASSLGLVNTEAFF

CDR3 length: 15
V gene: TRBV7-9
J gene: TRBJ2-1
CDR3 protein: CASSFLTVMNNEQFF

CDR3 length: 14
V gene: TRBV5-4
J gene: TRBJ2-5
CDR3 protein: CASSWGGSVETQYF

CDR3 length: 17
V gene: TRBV18
J gene: TRBJ1-3
CDR3 protein: CASSPRAEFSSGNTIYF

CDR3 length: 11
V gene: TRBV6-6
J gene: TRBJ2-2
CDR3 protein: CASSATWELFF

CDR3 length: 12
V gene: TRBV28
J gene: TRBJ2-7
CDR3 protein: CASRDRGYEQYF

CDR3 length: 13
V gene: TRBV18
J gene: TRBJ1-5
CDR3 protein: CASSPLSGQPQHF

CDR3 length: 15
V gene: TRBV30
J gene: TRBJ2-3
CDR3 protein: CAWGTQGLYTDTQYF

CDR3 length: 13
V gene: TRBV7-8
J gene: TRBJ1-2
CDR3 protein: CASSLSGDYGYTF